These 28 T cell receptor beta chains were sequenced from one sample in a study of blood T cell repertoires in COVID-19. The repertoire was sequenced with immunoSEQ multiplex PCR; TCRdb's copy has only in-frame clones and lacks some. The sample includes 300,000 to 400,000 clones, 88% of them seen just once. The sample was peripheral blood. Receptors were obtained from a woman aged 70-85 years with COVID-19, enrolled during active disease.

The chain joins TRBV2 to TRBJ1-4, with D tentatively TRBD1 (5 bases). The CDR3 runs to 13 residues. Looked up from germline, CDR1 is SNHLY and CDR2 is FYNNEI. Trimming left V 3 bases short and J 8 bases short, with 10 bases between. The CDR3 region is CASSDRVGEKLFF. The CDR3 coding sequence is TGTGCCAGCAGTGACAGGGTAGGGGAAAAACTGTTTTTT. The whole variable domain, remainder taken from reference TRBV2 and TRBJ1-4, is EPEVTQTPSHQVTQMGQEVILRCVPISNHLYFYWYRQILGQKVEFLVSFYNNEISEKSEIFDDQFSVERPDGSNFTLKIRSTKLEDSAMYFCASSDRVGEKLFFGSGTQLSVL.

The chain recombines TRBV30 with TRBJ2-1; TRBD2 aligns across 8 bases. The CDR3 extends over 14 amino acids. The V gene's germline CDR1 is GTSNPN and CDR2 SVGIG (reference sequence). V lost 6 bases to trimming and J lost 0 bases; unmatched junction nucleotides: 4. The CDR3 bases are TGTGCCTGTAGCGGGGTGAGCTCCTACAATGAGCAGTTCTTC. Protein sequence: CACSGVSSYNEQFF. The whole variable domain, remainder taken from reference TRBV30 and TRBJ2-1, is SQTIHQWPATLVQPVGSPLSLECTVEGTSNPNLYWYRQAAGRGLQLLFYSVGIGQISSEVPQNLSASRPQDRQFILSSKKLLLSDSGFYLCACSGVSSYNEQFFGPGTRLTVL.

The chain joins TRBV19 to TRBJ1-2; TRBD1 matches 7 bases. V lost 6 bases and J lost 8; bases outside the gene matches: 6. The length of the CDR3 is 12 residues. From germline, CDR1 is LNHDA and CDR2 SQIVND (reference sequence). The CDR3 loop is CASRPGQQGYTF. The DNA of the CDR3 is TGTGCCAGTAGACCGGGACAGCAAGGCTACACCTTC.

This clone was detected only a few times. The chain uses TRBV28 and TRBJ1-2, with D possibly being TRBD1 (5 bases). The CDR3 is 13 amino acids. The ends were cut back, 5 bases at V and 4 bases at J, with 11 bases in the middle. CDR1 is MDHEN, CDR2 SYDVKM, per germline. CDR3 sequence: CASSRGHPYGYTF. The CDR3 coding sequence is TGTGCCAGCAGTCGCGGACATCCCTATGGCTACACCTTC.

The chain joins TRBV4-3 to TRBJ1-4; TRBD1 aligns across 8 bases. The CDR3 is 17 amino acids. Trimming cost V 0 bases and J 8 bases; bases outside gene matches: 11. Looked up from germline, CDR1 is LGHNA and CDR2 is YSLEER. The CDR3 DNA reads TGCGCCAGCAGCCAAGAATCGGGCGACAGGGGATGGGAAAAACTGTTTTTT. It encodes CASSQESGDRGWEKLFF.

The chain has TRBV3-1 (or the pseudogene TRBV3-2) and TRBJ1-1, with 7 bases that match TRBD1. V dropped 1 base and J dropped 1; count of bases not matched to a gene: 9. The CDR3 loop spans 17 amino acids. CDR1 and CDR2 from the germline V gene are LGHDT and YNNKEL (reference sequence). CDR3 residues: CASSQVKGARPNTEAFF. The CDR3 DNA follows: TGTGCCAGCAGCCAAGTGAAGGGGGCGCGTCCGAACACTGAAGCTTTCTTT.

The chain carries TRBV29-1 and TRBJ2-1; 8 nucleotides match TRBD1. The CDR3 is 12 amino acids. In germline, CDR1 is SQVTM, CDR2 ANQGSEA. The ends lost 7 bases at V and 6 bases at J; junction bases unmatched: 5. The CDR3 sequence: CSAAGQGNEQFF. The DNA for the CDR3 is TGCAGCGCCGCCGGACAGGGCAATGAGCAGTTCTTC.

The chain carries TRBV7-8 and TRBJ2-3; 8 nucleotides agree with TRBD1. The V and J ends lost 5 bases and 2 bases, in that order; junction bases with no gene match: 9. Germline CDR1 reads SGHVS; CDR2 reads FQNEAQ. The length of the CDR3 is 16 residues. CDR3 sequence reads: CASSTIGTGDTDTQYF. CDR3 DNA sequence: TGTGCCAGCAGCACCATCGGGACAGGCGACACAGATACGCAGTATTTT.

V and J are TRBV6-5 and TRBJ1-3; the D gene is possibly TRBD1 (6 bases). Germline CDR1 MNHEY, CDR2 SVGAGI. The CDR3 extends over 12 amino acids. The CDR3 reads CAEGGDGNTIYF. The CDR3 nucleotides are TGTGCTGAGGGGGGGGACGGAAACACCATATATTTT.

The V call is TRBV2, the J call TRBJ2-3, with 8 bases matching TRBD2. The CDR3 is made up of 15 amino acids. V gave up 5 bases and J gave up 1 base; unmatched junction bases: 5. Germline V gives CDR1 SNHLY, CDR2 FYNNEI. The CDR3 DNA reads as TGTGCCAGCAGTACGCCAGCGGGGGGCACAGATACGCAGTATTTT. This codes for CASSTPAGGTDTQYF.

The V call is TRBV10-3, the J call TRBJ1-2; 11 positions match TRBD1. Germline trimming cut 6 bases from V and 4 bases from J; bases unmatched to any gene: 7. Germline V lookup: CDR1 ENHRY, CDR2 SYGVKD. CDR3 length: 15 amino acids. CDR3 sequence reads: CAISPGQGVGYGYTF. In DNA, the CDR3 is TGTGCCATCAGCCCGGGACAGGGGGTTGGCTATGGCTACACCTTC.

The genes are TRBV6-2 or TRBV6-3 and TRBJ1-2; TRBD1 matches at 8 bases. Germline loops: CDR1 MNHEY, CDR2 SVGEGT. The length of the CDR3 is 17 residues. Losses at the gene ends were 5 bases for V and 6 bases for J; bases not matched to a gene: 17. The chain's CDR3 is CASSPTGVRWSRHGYTF. The CDR3 DNA sequence: TGTGCCAGCAGTCCGACAGGGGTGAGATGGTCGCGGCATGGCTACACCTTC.

The V and J genes are TRBV5-8 and TRBJ2-2; the match to TRBD2 covers 8 bases. Germline CDR1 and CDR2: SGHTS and YDEGEE. The CDR3 sequence is 15 residues long. Trimming cost V 2 bases and J 4 bases; bases outside gene matches: 4. CDR3 loop: CASSLGSGVTGELFF. The CDR3 DNA sequence: TGTGCCAGCAGCTTAGGTAGCGGGGTCACCGGGGAGCTGTTTTTT.

The gene calls are TRBV4-3 and TRBJ1-2, with TRBD1 matching 9 bases. Germline CDR1 reads LGHNA; CDR2 reads YSLEER. Trimming cost V 4 bases and J 8 bases; bases outside gene matches: 11. This CDR3 spans 15 amino acids. Here the CDR3 DNA reads TGCGCCAGCAGCCCGACTACCGGGACAGGGAACGGCTACACCTTC. Translating gives CASSPTTGTGNGYTF.

A single count supports this clone. The genes are TRBV5-1 and TRBJ1-2; 12 bases fit TRBD1. The CDR3 sequence is 16 residues long. Trimming cost V 3 bases and J 6 bases; bases outside gene matches: 9. Germline loops: CDR1 SGHRS, CDR2 YFSETQ. The CDR3 sequence is CASSSTPGTGGDGYTF. DNA for the CDR3: TGCGCCAGCAGCTCTACTCCCGGGACAGGGGGCGATGGCTACACCTTC.

The CDR3 region has the DNA TGCGCCAGCAGCCCACAGGGAGGGGGGACTGAAGCTTTCTTT. Protein: CASSPQGGGTEAFF. The chain links TRBV4-3 to TRBJ1-1; possibly TRBD1 for D (6 bases). Between the trimmed V and J ends, which lost 4 bases and 5 bases, there was a span of 14 bases. This CDR3 is 14 amino acids long. Looked up from germline, CDR1 is LGHNA and CDR2 is YSLEER.

V is TRBV4-1 and J is TRBJ1-2; D gene uncertain. The V and J ends lost 0 bases and 1 base respectively, with 6 bases between them. CDR1 is MGHRA and CDR2 is YSYEKL in the germline V gene. The CDR3 has 14 amino acids. The CDR3 protein is CASSQDRNNYGYTF. In DNA form, the CDR3 reads TGCGCCAGCAGCCAAGACAGGAATAACTATGGCTACACCTTC.

This chain uses TRBV19 with TRBJ1-5, with 7 bases lining up with TRBD1. The length of the CDR3 is 15 residues. Germline V gene data show CDR1 as LNHDA and CDR2 as SQIVND (reference sequence). The ends lost 4 bases at V and 1 base at J; junction bases unmatched: 4. The CDR3 coding sequence is TGTGCCAGTAGTACGACAGGGATAAGCAATCAGCCCCAGCATTTT. Its protein product is CASSTTGISNQPQHF.

In its sample, this clone was seen once. This chain connects TRBV11-2 to TRBJ2-3, with D perhaps matching TRBD2 (6 bases). The germline CDR1 and CDR2 sequences are SGHAT and FQNNGV. V lost 0 bases and J lost 0, with 7 bases in between. CDR3 length: 15 amino acids. The CDR3 sequence is CASSLEGTSTDTQYF. The CDR3 nucleotides are TGTGCCAGCAGCTTAGAGGGGACTAGCACAGATACGCAGTATTTT.

V is TRBV29-1 and J is TRBJ2-4; 7 bases align to TRBD2. The CDR3 runs to 13 residues. CDR1 and CDR2 (germline): SQVTM, ANQGSEA. The trim removed 7 bases at V and 7 bases at J, leaving 10 bases unmatched. The CDR3 nucleotides read TGCAGCGCCCAGACTAGCCCGGGGAACATTCAGTACTTC. It translates to CSAQTSPGNIQYF. Supplemented by reference TRBV29-1 and TRBJ2-4, the full variable domain reads SAVISQKPSRDICQRGTSLTIQCQVDSQVTMMFWYRQQPGQSLTLIATANQGSEATYESGFVIDKFPISRPNLTFSTLTVSNMSPEDSSIYLCSAQTSPGNIQYFGAGTRLSVL.

The CDR3 coding sequence is TGTGCCAGCAGGCTACTAGCGGGGGGGCCCTACAATGAGCAGTTCTTC. This encodes CASRLLAGGPYNEQFF. The chain couples TRBV28 to TRBJ2-1; 13 bases align to TRBD2. V lost 6 bases and J lost 2; bases outside the gene matches: 4. CDR1 and CDR2 from the germline V gene are MDHEN and SYDVKM. This CDR3 has 16 amino acids. Variable domain in full (rest from reference TRBV28 and TRBJ2-1): DVKVTQSSRYLVKRTGEKVFLECVQDMDHENMFWYRQDPGLGLRLIYFSYDVKMKEKGDIPEGYSVSREKKERFSLILESASTNQTSMYLCASRLLAGGPYNEQFFGPGTRLTVL.

This chain connects TRBV4-2 to TRBJ2-5, with 10 bases lining up with TRBD2. CDR1 and CDR2 from the germline V gene are LGHNA and YNFKEQ. The J segment lost 4 bases and the V segment lost 0 bases, leaving 17 bases of the junction unmatched. This CDR3 contains 20 residues. The DNA for the CDR3 is TGTGCCAGCAGCCAAGATACCGGTGGCGAGCGGGGGGGAAGTAGAGAGACCCAGTACTTC. It codes for CASSQDTGGERGGSRETQYF.

The V and J genes are TRBV10-3 and TRBJ2-3; the D is unclear. V lost 2 bases to trimming and J lost 9 bases, with 9 bases between them. The CDR3 totals 12 residues. From germline, CDR1 is ENHRY and CDR2 SYGVKD. DNA of the CDR3: TGTGCCATCAGTGAGGCGGCGGAGACGCAGTATTTT. It codes for CAISEAAETQYF.

The rearrangement uses TRBV30 and TRBJ2-3; TRBD1 aligns across 9 bases. The length of the CDR3 is 13 residues. Germline loops: CDR1 GTSNPN, CDR2 SVGIG (reference sequence). After removal of 5 bases from V and 3 bases from J, the junction contained 3 bases not matched to a gene. The CDR3 protein is CAWEQGATDTQYF. CDR3 in DNA: TGTGCCTGGGAACAGGGGGCTACAGATACGCAGTATTTT.

This clone showed up just once. V and J are TRBV10-2 and TRBJ1-2, with D unclear. V was clipped by 5 bases and J by 1 base, with 11 bases between them. The CDR3 is 14 amino acids. Germline CDR1 and CDR2: WSHSY and SAAADI. DNA for the CDR3: TGCGCCAGCAGTTTCGACAATTATAACTATGGCTACACCTTC. Translation gives CASSFDNYNYGYTF.

Only one count was recorded for this clone. V gene TRBV5-1 combines with J gene TRBJ1-1; D might be TRBD1 (6 bases). Germline lookup yields CDR1 SGHRS and CDR2 YFSETQ. V lost 2 bases to trimming and J lost 4 bases, with 15 bases between them. CDR3 length: 15 residues. The DNA for the CDR3 is TGCGCCAGCAGCTTTACAGGGTGGGGAACCACTGAAGCTTTCTTT. It yields the protein CASSFTGWGTTEAFF.

J is TRBJ1-5 and V is TRBV18; no firm D call. The CDR3 loop spans 17 amino acids. Looked up from germline, CDR1 is KGHSH and CDR2 is LQKENI. V lost 4 bases to trimming and J lost 3 bases, with 19 bases between them. CDR3 bases: TGTGCCAGCTCACAGGTCGGGGTTCCCACCTTCAATCAGCCCCAGCATTTT. It translates to CASSQVGVPTFNQPQHF.

This clone has a single count. The CDR3 nucleotides are TGTGCCAGTCAGAGGGGCCCAGGGGTAGGTGAAAAACTGTTTTTT. Its protein product is CASQRGPGVGEKLFF. This chain joins TRBV19 and TRBJ1-4; D perhaps matches TRBD1 (6 bases). Trimming stripped 8 bases from V and 7 bases from J, with 20 bases between. This CDR3 contains 15 residues. Germline loops: CDR1 LNHDA, CDR2 SQIVND (reference sequence).